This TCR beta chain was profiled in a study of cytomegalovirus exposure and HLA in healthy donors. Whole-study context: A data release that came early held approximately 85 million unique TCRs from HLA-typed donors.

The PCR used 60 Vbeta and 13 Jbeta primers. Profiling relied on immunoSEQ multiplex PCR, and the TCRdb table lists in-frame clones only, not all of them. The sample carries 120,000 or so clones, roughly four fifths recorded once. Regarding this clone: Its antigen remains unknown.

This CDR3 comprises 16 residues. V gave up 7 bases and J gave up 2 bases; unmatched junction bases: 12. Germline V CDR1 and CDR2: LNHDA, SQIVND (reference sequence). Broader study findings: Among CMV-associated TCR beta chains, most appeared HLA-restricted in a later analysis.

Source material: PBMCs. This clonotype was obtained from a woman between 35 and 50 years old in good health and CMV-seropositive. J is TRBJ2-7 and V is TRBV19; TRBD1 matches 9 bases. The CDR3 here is CASTRSTGTGTYEQYF. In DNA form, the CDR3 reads TGTGCCAGTACTCGGTCAACCGGGACAGGGACCTACGAGCAGTACTTC. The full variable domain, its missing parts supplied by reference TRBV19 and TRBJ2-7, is DGGITQSPKYLFRKEGQNVTLSCEQNLNHDAMYWYRQDPGQGLRLIYYSQIVNDFQKGDIAEGYSVSREKKESFPLTVTSAQKNPTAFYLCASTRSTGTGTYEQYFGPGTRLTVT.